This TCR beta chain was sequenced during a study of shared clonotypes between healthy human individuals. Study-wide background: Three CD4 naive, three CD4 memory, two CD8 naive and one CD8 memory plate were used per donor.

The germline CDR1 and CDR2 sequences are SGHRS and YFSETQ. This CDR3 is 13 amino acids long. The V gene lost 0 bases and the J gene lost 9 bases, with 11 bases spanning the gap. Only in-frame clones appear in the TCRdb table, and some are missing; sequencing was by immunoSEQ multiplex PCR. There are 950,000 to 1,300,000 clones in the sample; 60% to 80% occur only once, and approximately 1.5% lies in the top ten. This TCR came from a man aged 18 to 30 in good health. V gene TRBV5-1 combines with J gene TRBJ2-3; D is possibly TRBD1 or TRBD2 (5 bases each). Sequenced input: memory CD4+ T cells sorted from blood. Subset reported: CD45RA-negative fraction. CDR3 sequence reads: CASSLAGLGTQYF. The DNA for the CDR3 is TGCGCCAGCAGCTTGGCGGGGCTCGGGACGCAGTATTTT.